This TCR beta chain was sequenced during a study of CD8 T cells in ankylosing spondylitis. Study-wide findings and caveats: Disease-linked clones proved CD8+ and comparatively uncommon in peripheral blood. Clones linked to disease were reported to show significant enrichment in matched ankylosing spondylitis synovial fluid.

Each TCR beta library was made by quantitative 5'-RACE that incorporated molecular barcodes. TCRdb re-derived calls from the 5' RACE reads in MiXCR, one entry per CDR3 protein. The profile shows 250,000 to 400,000 distinct CDR3 sequences, around a tenth of them singletons. For this clonotype: The antigen remains unidentified. A junction boundary mismatches the germline segment, possibly from a read error.

This CDR3 comprises 14 residues. The germline gives CDR1 SGHKS, CDR2 YYEKEE (reference sequence). J is TRBJ2-1 and V is TRBV5-5, with D perhaps matching TRBD1 (5 bases). The sequenced material came from blood, either unsorted or a sorted T cell fraction (not recorded which). The clonotype comes from a female donor with ankylosing spondylitis or in good health (not recorded which). CDR3 in DNA: TGTGCCGACAGAGTCGGAACTTCCAGCAATGGGCAGTTCTTC. Translated, it gives CADRVGTSSNGQFF.